The 26 T cell receptor beta chains below all came from one sample that was sequenced in a study of blood T cell repertoires in COVID-19. Assay used: immunoSEQ multiplex PCR; TCRdb lists only in-frame clones, some missing. This table holds over 200,000 clones, around nine tenths found once. Sequenced: peripheral blood. Receptors originate from a woman in her late teens or twenties who had recovered from COVID-19.

The CDR3 DNA is TGTGCCAGGTTACCGGGTTTCTTT. This translates into CARLPGFF. V is TRBV7-2 and J is TRBJ1-1; D remains unclear. V lost 9 bases and J lost 13, with 9 bases in between. The CDR3 has 8 amino acids. Germline V gene lookup returns CDR1 SGHTA and CDR2 FQGNSA.

Here the CDR3 DNA reads TGTGCCAGCTCACCACGCAAAGGGGACTATGGCTACACCTTC. Translating gives CASSPRKGDYGYTF. This rearrangement joins TRBV18 to TRBJ1-2; D might be TRBD1 (5 bases). Trimming removed 1 base at V and 3 bases at J, with 9 bases between. CDR1 KGHSH and CDR2 LQKENI come from the germline V gene. The CDR3 consists of 14 residues. The whole variable domain, filled in from reference TRBV18 and TRBJ1-2, reads NAGVMQNPRHLVRRRGQEARLRCSPMKGHSHVYWYRQLPEEGLKFMVYLQKENIIDESGMPKERFSAEFPKEGPSILRIQQVVRGDSAAYFCASSPRKGDYGYTFGSGTRLTVV.

J is TRBJ2-1 and V is TRBV6-6; TRBD1 agrees at 8 bases. There are 19 residues in the CDR3. V lost 5 bases and J lost 5; bases outside the gene matches: 20. Germline values: CDR1 MNHNY, CDR2 SVGAGI (reference sequence). For the CDR3, the DNA is TGTGCCAGCAGTCCGAGAATTACCGGGACAGGCAAAATTAACAATGAGCAGTTCTTC. Encoded protein: CASSPRITGTGKINNEQFF.

The genes are TRBV29-1 and TRBJ1-2, with 7 bases lining up with TRBD1. CDR1 and CDR2 (germline): SQVTM, ANQGSEA. Germline trimming cut 3 bases from V and 5 bases from J; bases unmatched to any gene: 9. The CDR3 consists of 14 residues. CDR3 DNA sequence: TGCAGCGTTGATTCCGGACAGGCCGGATATGGCTACACCTTC. Its translation: CSVDSGQAGYGYTF.

The chain is built from TRBV19 and TRBJ1-6, with 9 bases that match TRBD1. Per the germline V gene, CDR1 is LNHDA and CDR2 is SQIVND (reference sequence). This CDR3 contains 15 residues. Trimming cost V 5 bases and J 8 bases; bases outside gene matches: 7. CDR3 loop: CASSAGQGLDSPLHF. CDR3 coding DNA: TGTGCCAGTAGTGCCGGACAGGGGTTAGATTCACCCCTCCACTTT.

This clone was observed once. The chain uses TRBV3-1 (or the pseudogene TRBV3-2) and TRBJ1-2; D is uncertain. The V gene lost 4 bases and the J gene lost 7 bases, with 13 bases spanning the gap. The germline gives CDR1 LGHDT, CDR2 YNNKEL (reference sequence). The CDR3 is 13 residues long. The CDR3 nucleotides read TGTGCCAGCAGCCCAGACCCACCTAGTGGCTACACCTTC. It yields the protein CASSPDPPSGYTF.

The chain recombines TRBV3-1 (or the pseudogene TRBV3-2) with TRBJ1-2; possibly TRBD1 for D (6 bases). In germline, CDR1 is LGHDT, CDR2 YNNKEL (reference sequence). Trimming stripped 5 bases from V and 7 bases from J, with 14 bases between. CDR3 size: 13 residues. In DNA form, the CDR3 reads TGTGCCAGCAGCACCCGACAGGCATTTGGCTACACCTTC. Its translation: CASSTRQAFGYTF.

V is TRBV30 and J is TRBJ2-7; D gene uncertain. Germline V gene lookup returns CDR1 GTSNPN and CDR2 SVGIG (reference sequence). CDR3 length equals 11 residues. V lost 3 bases and J 6 bases, leaving 9 bases between the germline ends. This chain's CDR3 is CAWRKISEQYF. CDR3 bases: TGTGCCTGGAGAAAAATCTCCGAGCAGTACTTC.

The chain carries TRBV5-5 and TRBJ1-3, with TRBD1 matching 7 bases. The J segment lost 4 bases and the V segment lost 4 bases, leaving 23 bases of the junction unmatched. Germline values: CDR1 SGHKS, CDR2 YYEKEE (reference sequence). This CDR3 contains 20 residues. CDR3 bases: TGTGCCAGCAGCCACAGATTGTTTGTGTTAGAGGGGGCGCCGGGAAACACCATATATTTT. It encodes CASSHRLFVLEGAPGNTIYF.

CDR3 residues: CASTPSVSTDTQYF. As DNA, the CDR3 is TGTGCCAGCACCCCGTCGGTAAGCACAGATACGCAGTATTTT. The V gene is TRBV2, the J gene TRBJ2-3; D is unclear. Germline V CDR1 and CDR2: SNHLY, FYNNEI. There are 14 residues in the CDR3. V shed 7 bases and J shed 0 bases, with 11 bases lying between them.

The chain has TRBV10-3 and TRBJ2-2; TRBD1 aligns across 8 bases. The CDR3 has 14 residues. CDR1 is ENHRY and CDR2 is SYGVKD in the germline V gene. With 6 bases clipped from V and 6 bases from J, the junction kept 6 bases outside the gene matches. The CDR3 protein is CAISPLTGAGELFF. The CDR3, as DNA: TGTGCCATCAGCCCTTTGACAGGGGCCGGGGAGCTGTTTTTT.

This clone came up a few times. The chain has TRBV4-3 and TRBJ1-4; D remains ambiguous. Trimming took off 4 bases at V and 0 bases at J, with 9 bases between the two ends. CDR3 length: 15 amino acids. The germline CDR1 and CDR2 sequences are LGHNA and YSLEER. In DNA, the CDR3 is TGCGCCAGCAGCCCCTACAGTGCAACTAATGAAAAACTGTTTTTT. This sequence encodes CASSPYSATNEKLFF.

This clone has only a few counts. The V gene is TRBV13, the J gene TRBJ1-5; D uncertain. Germline CDR1 PRHDT, CDR2 FYEKMQ (reference sequence). Trimming removed 5 bases at V and 9 bases at J, with 14 bases between. This CDR3 spans 13 amino acids. The chain's CDR3 is CASSASLSGPQHF. The DNA for the CDR3 is TGTGCCAGCAGCGCCTCCTTGTCGGGGCCCCAGCATTTT. Full variable domain (outside the CDR3, taken from reference TRBV13 and TRBJ1-5): AAGVIQSPRHLIKEKRETATLKCYPIPRHDTVYWYQQGPGQDPQFLISFYEKMQSDKGSIPDRFSAQQFSDYHSELNMSSLELGDSALYFCASSASLSGPQHFGDGTRLSIL.

J is TRBJ2-7 and V is TRBV10-3; a weak D match, TRBD1 (6 bases). The CDR3 contains 14 residues. Trimming shortened V by 6 bases and J by 0 bases, and 12 bases separated the two germline ends. CDR1 ENHRY and CDR2 SYGVKD come from the germline V gene. CDR3 DNA sequence: TGTGCCATCAGCCAGACAGGTAGCTCCTACGAGCAGTACTTC. It codes for CAISQTGSSYEQYF.

V gene TRBV7-9 combines with J gene TRBJ1-4; TRBD1 might be the D (5 bases). Germline CDR1 SEHNR, CDR2 FQNEAQ (reference sequence). The V end was cut by 1 base, the J end by 8 bases, with 20 bases between. There are 17 residues in the CDR3. The CDR3 DNA is TGTGCCAGCAGCTTAGGATTTTGGGCCCGGGGGGGAGAAAAACTGTTTTTT. Translation gives CASSLGFWARGGEKLFF.

The chain combines TRBV4-3 with TRBJ1-2, with 10 nucleotides matching TRBD1. After removal of 1 base from V and 6 bases from J, the junction contained 2 bases not matched to a gene. The CDR3 covers 14 residues. The germline CDR1 and CDR2 sequences are LGHNA and YSLEER. CDR3 amino acids: CASSQGQGANGYTF. The CDR3 region has the DNA TGCGCCAGCAGCCAAGGACAGGGGGCGAATGGCTACACCTTC.

This sequence joins TRBV7-9 and TRBJ2-1; 10 bases match TRBD2. The CDR3 spans 14 residues. Germline V lookup: CDR1 SEHNR, CDR2 FQNEAQ (reference sequence). The ends lost 0 bases at V and 7 bases at J; junction bases unmatched: 0. In DNA, the CDR3 is TGTGCCAGCAGCTTAGCGACTAGCGGGAATGAGCAGTTCTTC. It translates to CASSLATSGNEQFF.

CDR3 coding DNA: TGCAGCGTTTACGCAGGCCCAGAGACCCAGTACTTC. Amino acid sequence: CSVYAGPETQYF. V and J are TRBV29-1 and TRBJ2-5; no clear D. This CDR3 comprises 12 residues. Looked up from germline, CDR1 is SQVTM and CDR2 is ANQGSEA. V lost 5 bases, J lost 4 bases, and 11 bases lay in between. The full variable domain, in which reference TRBV29-1 and TRBJ2-5 provide the parts outside the CDR3, is SAVISQKPSRDICQRGTSLTIQCQVDSQVTMMFWYRQQPGQSLTLIATANQGSEATYESGFVIDKFPISRPNLTFSTLTVSNMSPEDSSIYLCSVYAGPETQYFGPGTRLLVL.

This chain connects TRBV5-5 to TRBJ1-1, with D possibly being TRBD1 (5 bases). Trimming cost V 4 bases and J 3 bases, with 16 bases left between them. This CDR3 is built from 15 residues. CDR1 and CDR2 (germline): SGHKS, YYEKEE (reference sequence). The CDR3 loop is CASSRDWGRDTEAFF. The CDR3 coding sequence is TGTGCCAGCAGCAGGGACTGGGGGAGGGACACTGAAGCTTTCTTT.

Here the CDR3 DNA reads TGTGCCAGTAGTATGGCAGGGTTGTCATCTGGTGAAGCTTTCTTT. Amino acid sequence: CASSMAGLSSGEAFF. The chain combines TRBV19 with TRBJ1-1, with D possibly TRBD1 on 5 matching bases. CDR3 length equals 15 residues. Germline CDR1 and CDR2: LNHDA and SQIVND (reference sequence). The ends were cut back, 3 bases at V and 7 bases at J, with 18 bases in the middle.

Notes on this clone: Additional DNA sequences in this sample encode the identical CDR3. The chain joins TRBV11-2 to TRBJ1-1, with 8 nucleotides matching TRBD1. The ends lost 1 base at V and 5 bases at J; junction bases unmatched: 3. Germline V gives CDR1 SGHAT, CDR2 FQNNGV. The CDR3 contains 14 residues. The CDR3 region is CASSLAQGATEAFF. The CDR3, as DNA: TGTGCCAGCAGCTTAGCTCAGGGGGCGACTGAAGCTTTCTTT.

In this sample, this clone turned up a few times. CDR3 region: CASSSGTSRVYEQYF. As DNA, the CDR3 is TGCGCCAGCAGCTCCGGGACTAGCAGAGTGTACGAGCAGTACTTC. The chain recombines TRBV5-1 with TRBJ2-7; 9 positions agree with TRBD2. Germline CDR1 is SGHRS and CDR2 is YFSETQ. The CDR3 has 15 residues. Germline trimming cut 3 bases from V and 4 bases from J; bases unmatched to any gene: 8.

V and J are TRBV19 and TRBJ1-3; D call uncertain. The CDR3 runs to 13 residues. Trimming shortened V by 6 bases and J by 4 bases, and 10 bases separated the two germline ends. CDR1 and CDR2 (germline): LNHDA, SQIVND (reference sequence). The CDR3 DNA reads TGTGCCAGTAGGTTGGAGGCAGGAAACACCATATATTTT. Protein sequence: CASRLEAGNTIYF.

V gene TRBV3-1 (or the pseudogene TRBV3-2) combines with J gene TRBJ2-1, with TRBD2 as a possible D gene (6 bases). CDR3 size: 15 residues. Trimming cost V 4 bases and J 4 bases, with 14 bases left between them. Germline loops: CDR1 LGHDT, CDR2 YNNKEL (reference sequence). CDR3 DNA: TGTGCCAGCAGCCCCAATAGCGGACCGTACAATGAGCAGTTCTTC. This sequence encodes CASSPNSGPYNEQFF.

The J gene is TRBJ2-1, the V gene TRBV7-9; TRBD2 aligns across 14 bases. Losses at the gene ends were 2 bases for V and 8 bases for J; bases not matched to a gene: 11. Germline loops: CDR1 SEHNR, CDR2 FQNEAQ (reference sequence). The CDR3 covers 18 residues. CDR3 in amino acids: CASSLSRLAGGPVDEQFF. Written as DNA, the CDR3 is TGTGCCAGCAGCTTATCGAGACTAGCGGGAGGGCCTGTAGATGAGCAGTTCTTC. Filled out from reference TRBV7-9 and TRBJ2-1, the complete variable domain reads DTGVSQNPRHKITKRGQNVTFRCDPISEHNRLYWYRQTLGQGPEFLTYFQNEAQLEKSRLLSDRFSAERPKGSFSTLEIQRTEQGDSAMYLCASSLSRLAGGPVDEQFFGPGTRLTVL.

The chain has TRBV7-2 and TRBJ2-1; 7 bases line up with TRBD1. Germline trimming cut 4 bases from V and 6 bases from J; bases unmatched to any gene: 3. Per the germline V gene, CDR1 is SGHTA and CDR2 is FQGNSA. The length of the CDR3 is 13 residues. In DNA form, the CDR3 reads TGTGCCAGCAGCTCAGGGGGTAGCAATGAGCAGTTCTTC. Protein: CASSSGGSNEQFF.